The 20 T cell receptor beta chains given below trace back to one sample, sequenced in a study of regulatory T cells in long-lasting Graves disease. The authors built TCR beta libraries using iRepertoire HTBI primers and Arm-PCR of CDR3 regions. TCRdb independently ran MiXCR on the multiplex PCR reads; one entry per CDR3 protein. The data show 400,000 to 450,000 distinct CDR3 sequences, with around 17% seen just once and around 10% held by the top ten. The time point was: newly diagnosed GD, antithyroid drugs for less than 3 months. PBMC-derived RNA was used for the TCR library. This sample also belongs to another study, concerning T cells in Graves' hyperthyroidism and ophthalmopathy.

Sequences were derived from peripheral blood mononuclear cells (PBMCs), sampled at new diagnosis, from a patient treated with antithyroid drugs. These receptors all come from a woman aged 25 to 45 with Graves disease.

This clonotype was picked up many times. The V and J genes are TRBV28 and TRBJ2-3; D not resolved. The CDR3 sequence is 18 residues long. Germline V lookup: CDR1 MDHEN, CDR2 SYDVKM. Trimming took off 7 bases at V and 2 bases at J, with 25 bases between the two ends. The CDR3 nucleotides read TGTGCCAGCACTGTGAACACCCTCGGTCTCCGGGTCACAGATACGCAGTATTTT. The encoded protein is CASTVNTLGLRVTDTQYF. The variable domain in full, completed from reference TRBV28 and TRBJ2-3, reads DVKVTQSSRYLVKRTGEKVFLECVQDMDHENMFWYRQDPGLGLRLIYFSYDVKMKEKGDIPEGYSVSREKKERFSLILESASTNQTSMYLCASTVNTLGLRVTDTQYFGPGTRLTVL.

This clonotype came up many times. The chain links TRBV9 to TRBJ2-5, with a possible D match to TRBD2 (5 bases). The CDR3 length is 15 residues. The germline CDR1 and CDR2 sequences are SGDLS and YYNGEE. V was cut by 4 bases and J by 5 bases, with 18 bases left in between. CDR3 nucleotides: TGTGCCAGCAGCCCCCCCGGGTCTAGCATGGAGACCCAGTACTTC. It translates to CASSPPGSSMETQYF.

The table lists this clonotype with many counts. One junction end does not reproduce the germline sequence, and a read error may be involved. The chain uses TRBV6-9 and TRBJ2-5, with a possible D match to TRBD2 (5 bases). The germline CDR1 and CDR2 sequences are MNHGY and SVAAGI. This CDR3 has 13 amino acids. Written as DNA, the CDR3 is TGCGCCAGCAGTGAGTCGAGGAGGGAGACCCAGTACTTC. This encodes CASSESRRETQYF.

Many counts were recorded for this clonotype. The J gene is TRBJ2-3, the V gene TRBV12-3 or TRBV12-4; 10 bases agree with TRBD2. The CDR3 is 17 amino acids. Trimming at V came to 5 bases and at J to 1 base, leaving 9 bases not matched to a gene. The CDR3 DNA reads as TGTGCCAGCAGTCCCCCCGGACTAGCGGACCGCACAGATACGCAGTATTTT. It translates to CASSPPGLADRTDTQYF.

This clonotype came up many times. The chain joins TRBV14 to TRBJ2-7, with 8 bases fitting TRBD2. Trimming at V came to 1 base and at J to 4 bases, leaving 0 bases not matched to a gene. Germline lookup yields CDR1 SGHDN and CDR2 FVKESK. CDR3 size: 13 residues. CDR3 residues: CASSQAGGYEQYF. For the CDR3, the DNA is TGTGCCAGCAGCCAAGCGGGAGGGTACGAGCAGTACTTC.

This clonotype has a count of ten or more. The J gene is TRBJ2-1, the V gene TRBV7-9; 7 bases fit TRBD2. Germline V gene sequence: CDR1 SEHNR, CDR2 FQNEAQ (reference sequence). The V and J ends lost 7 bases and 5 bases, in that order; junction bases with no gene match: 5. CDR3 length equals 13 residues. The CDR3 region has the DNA TGTGCCAGCAACCCTAGCGGTCACAATGAGCAGTTCTTC. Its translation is CASNPSGHNEQFF.

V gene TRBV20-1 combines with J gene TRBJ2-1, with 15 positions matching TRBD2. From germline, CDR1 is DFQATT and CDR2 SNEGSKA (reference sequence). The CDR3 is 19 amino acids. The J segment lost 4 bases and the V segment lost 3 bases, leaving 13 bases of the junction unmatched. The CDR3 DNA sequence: TGCAGTGCTAGGGGGGGACTAGCGGGAGGATCCCCTCGTTACAATGAGCAGTTCTTC. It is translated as CSARGGLAGGSPRYNEQFF.

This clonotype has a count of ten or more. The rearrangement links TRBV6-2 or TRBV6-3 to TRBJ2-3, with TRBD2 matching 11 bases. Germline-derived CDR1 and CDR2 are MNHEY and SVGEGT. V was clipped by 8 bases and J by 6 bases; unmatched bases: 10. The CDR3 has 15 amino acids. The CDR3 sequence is CASSTRASGRDTQYF. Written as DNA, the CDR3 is TGTGCCAGCTCCACCCGGGCTAGCGGGAGGGATACGCAGTATTTT.

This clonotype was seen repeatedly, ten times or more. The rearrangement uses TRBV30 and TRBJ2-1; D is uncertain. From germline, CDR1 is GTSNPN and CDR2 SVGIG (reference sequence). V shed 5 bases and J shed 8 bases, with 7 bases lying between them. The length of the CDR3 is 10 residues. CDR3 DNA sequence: TGTGCCTGGGCTAGACATGAGCAGTTCTTC. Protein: CAWARHEQFF.

CDR3 protein: CATSDPRTSGYYNEQFF. The CDR3 bases are TGTGCCACCAGTGATCCACGGACTAGCGGGTACTACAATGAGCAGTTCTTC. This chain uses TRBV24-1 with TRBJ2-1, with 11 bases fitting TRBD2. The V gene end was trimmed by 3 bases and the J gene end by 3 bases; junction bases not matched to a gene: 6. Germline lookup yields CDR1 KGHDR and CDR2 SFDVKD. The CDR3 loop spans 17 amino acids.

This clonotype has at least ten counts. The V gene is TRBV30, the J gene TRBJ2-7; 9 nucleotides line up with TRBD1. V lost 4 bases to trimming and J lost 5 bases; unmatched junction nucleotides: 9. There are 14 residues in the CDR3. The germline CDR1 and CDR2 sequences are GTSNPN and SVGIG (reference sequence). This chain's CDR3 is CAWNPGTGQHEQYF. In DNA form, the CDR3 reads TGTGCCTGGAATCCCGGGACAGGGCAACACGAGCAGTACTTC.

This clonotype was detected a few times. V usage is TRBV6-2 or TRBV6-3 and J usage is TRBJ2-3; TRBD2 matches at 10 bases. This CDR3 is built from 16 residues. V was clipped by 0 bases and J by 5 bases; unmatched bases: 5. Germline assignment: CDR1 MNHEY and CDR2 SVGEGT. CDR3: CASSYSGLAVRDTQYF. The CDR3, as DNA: TGTGCCAGCAGTTACTCTGGACTAGCGGTTAGAGATACGCAGTATTTT.

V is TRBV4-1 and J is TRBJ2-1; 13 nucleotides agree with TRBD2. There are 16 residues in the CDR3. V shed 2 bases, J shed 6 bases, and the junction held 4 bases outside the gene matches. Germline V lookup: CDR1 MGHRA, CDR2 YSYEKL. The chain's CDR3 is CASSQPTSGRGNEQFF. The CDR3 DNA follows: TGCGCCAGCAGCCAACCCACTAGCGGGAGGGGCAATGAGCAGTTCTTC.

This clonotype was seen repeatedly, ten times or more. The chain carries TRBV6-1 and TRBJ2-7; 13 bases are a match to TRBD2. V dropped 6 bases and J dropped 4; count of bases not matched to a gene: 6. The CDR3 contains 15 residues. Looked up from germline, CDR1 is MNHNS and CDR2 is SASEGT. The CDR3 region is CASSVGLAGDYEQYF. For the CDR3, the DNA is TGTGCCAGCAGCGTCGGACTAGCGGGAGATTACGAGCAGTACTTC.

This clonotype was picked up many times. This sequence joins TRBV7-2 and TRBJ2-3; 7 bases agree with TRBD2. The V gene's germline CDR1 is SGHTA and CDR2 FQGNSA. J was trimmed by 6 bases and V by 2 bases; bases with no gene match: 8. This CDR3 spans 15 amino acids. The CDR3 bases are TGTGCCAGCAGCTTAAGGGAGGGCCGTTCGGATACGCAGTATTTT. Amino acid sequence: CASSLREGRSDTQYF. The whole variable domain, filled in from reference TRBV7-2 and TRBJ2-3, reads GAGVSQSPSNKVTEKGKDVELRCDPISGHTALYWYRQSLGQGLEFLIYFQGNSAPDKSGLPSDRFSAERTGGSVSTLTIQRTQQEDSAVYLCASSLREGRSDTQYFGPGTRLTVL.

CDR3 bases: TGCGCCAGCAGCCAAGGGACAGGATACTCTGGAAACACCATATATTTT. Residues: CASSQGTGYSGNTIYF. This sequence joins TRBV4-1 and TRBJ1-3, with 7 bases that match TRBD1. CDR3 size: 16 residues. The V gene end was trimmed by 1 base and the J gene end by 0 bases; junction bases not matched to a gene: 3. Germline lookup yields CDR1 MGHRA and CDR2 YSYEKL.

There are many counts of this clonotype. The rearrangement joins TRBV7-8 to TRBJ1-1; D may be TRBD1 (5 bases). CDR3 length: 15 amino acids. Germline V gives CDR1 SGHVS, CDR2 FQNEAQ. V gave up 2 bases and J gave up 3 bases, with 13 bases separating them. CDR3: CASSLRSGGYTEAFF. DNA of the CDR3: TGTGCCAGCAGCTTAAGGTCGGGGGGGTACACTGAAGCTTTCTTT.

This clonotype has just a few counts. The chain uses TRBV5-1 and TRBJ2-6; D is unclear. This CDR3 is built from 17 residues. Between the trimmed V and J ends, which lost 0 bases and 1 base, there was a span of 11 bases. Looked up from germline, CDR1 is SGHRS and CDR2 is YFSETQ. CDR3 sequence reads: CASSLDSPWSGANVLTF. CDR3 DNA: TGCGCCAGCAGCTTGGATTCCCCGTGGTCTGGGGCCAACGTCCTGACTTTC.

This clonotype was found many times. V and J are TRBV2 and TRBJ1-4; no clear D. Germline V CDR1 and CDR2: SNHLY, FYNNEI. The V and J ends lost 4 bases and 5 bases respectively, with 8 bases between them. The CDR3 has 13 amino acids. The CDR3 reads CASSGAGNEKLFF. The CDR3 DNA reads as TGTGCCAGCAGTGGGGCGGGAAATGAAAAACTGTTTTTT.

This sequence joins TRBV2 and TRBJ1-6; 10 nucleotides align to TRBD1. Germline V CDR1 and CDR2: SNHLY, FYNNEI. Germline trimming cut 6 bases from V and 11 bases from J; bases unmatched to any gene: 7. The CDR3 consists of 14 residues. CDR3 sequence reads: CASRGQGKIAPLHF. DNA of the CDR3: TGTGCCAGCAGGGGACAGGGGAAGATAGCACCCCTCCACTTT.